This TCR beta chain was recorded in a study of shared clonotypes between healthy human individuals (dated by TCRdb to the early 2020s). For the wider study: The cohort included three men and a couple of women between 18 and 49 years of age. Per donor, three plates each were used for CD4 naive and CD4 memory, two for CD8 naive, and one for CD8 memory. Per donor, leukapheresis produced somewhere between about 0.8 and 9 billion PBMCs. To increase sequencing depth and limit assay-specific biases, different laboratories used diverse techniques to prepare libraries and sequence TCR repertoires. Blood TCR repertoires of several healthy adults were deeply sequenced to estimate repertoire size and the extent of clonotype sharing between individuals.

As for this clone: It has no known antigen specificity. There are no base qualities to consult, and no much larger clone falls within one base.

Overall study outcomes, separate from this receptor: Sampling was restricted to blood, and TCR repertoires in tissue are likely to differ from TCR repertoires in blood. Higher generation probabilities were observed for clonotypes shared by all four sorted-subset donors than for non-shared clonotypes. The small number of donors limited the genetic and exposure-history diversity represented. Pairwise subsampling led to the expectation that sequencing depth would affect the degree of clonotype sharing among donors. Rarefaction of sorted-subset datasets indicated incomplete sequencing despite the large sequencing depth. Sharing across four donors was observed for around 5% of naive CD4, 3.5% of naive CD8, around 2.5% of memory CD4, and less than 0.45% of memory CD8 clonotypes. Naive subsets generally had larger estimated clonotype richness than memory subsets did.

CD8 naive samples were CD45RO-negative cells positively selected for CCR7, giving a CD45RA+CCR7+ population that excluded TemRA cells. Healthy HIV-negative adults with no recently reported acute infections or vaccinations were included as donors. All donors were Caucasian adults living in Nashville, Tennessee, USA. After blood collection by leukapheresis, PBMCs were isolated using Ficoll-Histopaque density gradient centrifugation and then cryopreserved in the vapor phase of liquid nitrogen. Purity and quantity of every magnetically sorted T cell population were checked by analytical flow cytometry. From each sorted fraction, genomic DNA was isolated and quantified by UV absorbance on a Nanodrop 2000c. V trim: 5 bases; J trim: 1 base; unmatched bases: 8. Taken from cysteine to phenylalanine, the CDR3 has 16 residues. The retained sequence is limited to the CDR3, 48 bases, with the frame set at the first base. Taken from the germline V gene (reference sequence), the CDR1 and CDR2 loops are MNHEY and SMNVEV.

TCR CDR3 regions were amplified from genomic DNA by multiplex PCR using the deep immunoSEQ assay. Extracted genomic DNA from each cell subset was spread evenly across all wells of several immunoSEQ 96-well plates, with each plate serving as a replicate. For sorted subsets, each replicate PCR was loaded with around 200 ng genomic DNA, equivalent to 25,000 to 30,000 T cell genomes. Purified libraries were quantified with a Qubit 3.0 fluorometer, sized on a Bioanalyzer 2100, and re-quantified with the KAPA Library Quantification kit. A separate single-read 150-cycle Illumina NextSeq 550 flow cell was used to sequence each immunoSEQ 96-well plate. For the original study's pipeline: The immunoSEQ output contained only junctional sequences without quality scores, so filtering could not match that applied to full-length reads. Sequences were annotated with PyIR, a Python wrapper for IgBLAST v1.9, and V/J genes and CDR3 were assigned using IMGT germline references. Reads were filtered out if the reads had weak V/J assignments (E-value above 1e-6), no CDR3, stop codons, out-of-frame junctions, or ambiguous translated residues. V3J clonotypes were defined as sequences sharing the same inferred V gene, J gene, and CDR3 amino acid sequence. Percentage overlap between repertoires was calculated by dividing the number of shared unique clonotypes by the size of the smaller repertoire. Richness of each repertoire was evaluated using RTK rarefaction, the Chao1 estimator, and Recon v2.1 estimates of unobserved clonotypes. Generation probabilities for all TCRbeta clonotypes obtained by the gDNA method from a few donors were computed using OLGA. This is the immuneACCESS table as TCRdb keeps it, with only in-frame sequences that have V and J called. A part of the clones is gone; compared with another copy, unresolved V genes explain less than half, and the rest is unexplained. The V and J calls and clone size come from that table; D and trimming were worked out from the DNA. Recorded for this sample are millions of clones; about 95% of them occurred a single time. Around 1.1% of the sample lies in the top ten.

The receptor was derived from a man between 18 and 35 years old in good health. Sequencing was done on a sample of naive CD8+ T cells sorted from blood. In light of the paper, this sample's cell subset or site label describes: CD45RA+CCR7+. The rearrangement combines TRBV27 with TRBJ2-1, with 7 bases matching TRBD2. The CDR3 sequence is CASSPLASGSYNEQFF. In nucleotide form, the sequence is TGTGCCAGCAGTCCACTAGCTAGCGGTTCCTACAATGAGCAGTTCTTC.